This note documents a single T cell receptor (beta chain) sequence. The clone's antigen remains unknown. Qualities for individual bases were not recorded, and no much larger clone is one base off. Other DNA sequences of this sample code for an identical CDR3. This sample is part of a study of PD-1 blockade in classical Hodgkin lymphoma (dated by TCRdb to between 2020 and 2021). Study-wide context: Nivolumab dosing was 3 mg/kg intravenously every 2 weeks, continuing until either disease progression or unacceptable toxicity. A peripheral blood immune signature of response to PD-1 blockade in classical Hodgkin lymphoma was defined using TCR beta sequencing and CyTOF. Beyond this particular receptor, the publication reports: Diversity was lower in patients who began nivolumab less than 1 year after ASCT, so these patients were left out of later analyses to avoid confounding by immune reconstitution. CD4+ but not CD8+ TCR diversity rose significantly by C4D1 (p=0.0027 vs p=0.16), most apparent in complete responders (p=0.02). Only a single clinical trial cohort was studied, and what caused the repertoire differences, possibly disease activity or prior therapy, remained undefined. Baseline TCR diversity was reported to be lower in newly diagnosed patients than in healthy donors and to be lower still in relapsed/refractory patients. Trial patients with a complete response had baseline diversity similar to that of newly diagnosed patients, while partial responders and progressors had significantly lower diversity.

The label giving this sample's time point can be read as: cycle 4 day 1 (C4D1), after less than 7 weeks of nivolumab. Relapse after autologous stem cell transplantation had occurred in all trial patients, and cohorts A, B and C were distinguished by prior brentuximab vedotin exposure. The trial cohort comprised some 60 patients with relapsed/refractory classical Hodgkin lymphoma whose best overall responses were complete response, partial response or progressive disease. Single-agent nivolumab was administered to trial patients in the multi-cohort phase II CheckMate 205 trial. An independent review committee assessed best overall response by applying the 2007 International Working Group response criteria. PBMCs from the trial were collected at three points: immediately before nivolumab initiation (C1D1), and during therapy at cycle 2 day 1 and cycle 4 day 1. After peripheral blood was drawn into 8 mL Vacutainer Cell Preparation Tubes, PBMCs were isolated by centrifugation and then cryopreserved.

The Qiagen DNeasy kit was used to extract genomic DNA both from unsorted PBMCs and from the negatively selected CD4+ and CD8+ fractions. Amplification of TCR beta CDR3 regions was done by immunoSEQ multiplex PCR with primers that anneal to V and J segments. A synthetic immune receptor repertoire was used to minimize amplification bias, and remaining bias was computationally removed after sequencing. The paper's processing steps were these. Custom Python scripts were used to quantify repertoire diversity as the Shannon entropy index. The unsorted, CD4+ and CD8+ repertoires were each analyzed separately, with the exception of combined analyses, where CD4+ and CD8+ sequences were merged in silico. Clonal expansion was defined as at least a 2-fold frequency increase after treatment relative to C1D1, with a pseudocount of 0.5 for undetected baseline clones. Singleton clones were defined as clones with 0 or 1 copy at C1D1, and non-singleton clones were defined as clones with 2 or more copies. Clones expanded in unsorted samples were labelled as CD4+, CD8+ or unknown by matching protein sequences in sorted samples from the same patient. Wilcoxon tests were applied to paired samples to test diversity changes from C1D1 to C4D1. TCRdb's version of the immuneACCESS table is confined to in-frame rearrangements and falls short of the full clone set. An unresolved V gene accounts for under half of the shortfall where checked; the remainder is of unknown origin. That table gives V, J and clone size, and the DNA gave D and trimming. The sample includes under 130,000 clones, with around nine tenths observed a single time. The ten top clones hold 15% to 20% of the sample.

CDR1 and CDR2, looked up from the germline V gene, are SGHAT and FQNNGV. The CDR3 spans 12 residues, from the cysteine through the phenylalanine. Only the CDR3 part of the read is kept: 36 bases, read in frame from the first base. V gives up 5 bases and J gives up 5 bases, and the segment between their germline ends measures 10 bases. The sample in question was peripheral blood mononuclear cells (PBMCs), obtained before the fourth cycle of nivolumab. The rearrangement combines TRBV11-2 with TRBJ2-7, with the D segment possibly TRBD1 or TRBD2, each aligning over 6 bases. This TCR was sampled from a human donor with classical Hodgkin lymphoma. The base sequence is TGTGCCAGCAGCCTAGGGGGGCACGAGCAGTACTTC. Its coded protein is CASSLGGHEQYF.